This T cell receptor beta chain was profiled in a study of blood T cell repertoires in COVID-19. Turning to the study itself: Samples came from the United States, Italy and Spain, spanning acute and convalescent COVID-19. From T cells, B-cell-depleted T cells, or PBMCs came the material, which was cDNA or gDNA.

Original methodology: Amplifying reference gene primers gave estimates of nucleated cell counts. Measured with immunoSEQ multiplex PCR; TCRdb has only the in-frame clones, and not every one. The V and J calls and clone size come from that table; D and trimming were worked out from the DNA. The sample shows roughly 180,000 clones, around 85% of them seen only once. This TCR was recovered from a man between 65 and 80 years old with active or convalescent COVID-19. Input material: peripheral blood.

CDR3 region: CASSPNGGELFF. CDR3 nucleotides: TGTGCCAGCAGTCCCAACGGCGGGGAGCTGTTTTTT. The chain carries TRBV9 and TRBJ2-2; D gene ambiguous. This CDR3 region has 12 residues. The V end lost 5 bases, the J end lost 7 bases, and 9 bases lay between the germline ends. Germline CDR1 reads SGDLS; CDR2 reads YYNGEE.